These 28 T cell receptor beta chains came from one sample sequenced in a study of patients and donors after allogeneic stem cell transplantation. TCRdb re-called the RT-PCR reads through MiXCR, storing one row per CDR3 protein. The repertoire holds roughly 880,000 distinct CDR3 sequences, 18% seen once, with 5.5% to 6.5% in the top ten. Sequences were obtained from blood, either unsorted or a sorted T cell fraction (not recorded which). Receptors were obtained from a human donor who was either an allogeneic HSCT recipient or a stem cell or donor lymphocyte infusion donor (not recorded which). It is not recorded whose cells these are; they may come from a transplant donor.

This clonotype was picked up a small number of times. The genes are TRBV3-1 and TRBJ1-1; D is perhaps TRBD1 (6 bases). This CDR3 contains 14 residues. Deletions cut 3 bases from V and 2 bases from J, with 10 bases between. CDR1 is LGHDT and CDR2 is YNNKEL in the germline V gene (reference sequence). The CDR3 is CASSHNRVNTEAFF. CDR3 nucleotides: TGTGCCAGCAGCCATAACAGGGTTAACACTGAAGCTTTCTTT.

The chain couples TRBV20-1 to TRBJ2-7; D gene ambiguous. This CDR3 spans 12 amino acids. V was pared by 2 bases and J by 2 bases, with 7 bases between. CDR1 and CDR2 (germline): DFQATT, SNEGSKA (reference sequence). The DNA of the CDR3 is TGCAGTGCTAGACGAGAGGCCTACGAGCAGTACTTC. Its translation is CSARREAYEQYF.

This clonotype was seen more than once but under ten times. The chain links TRBV5-4 to TRBJ2-1; the D is unclear. The CDR3 is made up of 13 amino acids. Germline lookup yields CDR1 SGHNT and CDR2 YYREEE (reference sequence). The V gene lost 1 base and the J gene lost 6 bases, with 8 bases spanning the gap. The CDR3 DNA is TGTGCCAGCAGCTTGTTGGGTAGCAATGAGCAGTTCTTC. Encoded protein: CASSLLGSNEQFF.

This clonotype was counted at least ten times. V is TRBV12-3 or TRBV12-4 and J is TRBJ1-3; 8 nucleotides match TRBD1. Trimming cost V 2 bases and J 4 bases; bases outside gene matches: 4. The CDR3 length is 15 residues. As DNA, the CDR3 is TGTGCCAGCAGTTTACGACAGGGGATAGGAAACACCATATATTTT. Translating it yields CASSLRQGIGNTIYF.

Ten or more counts support this clonotype. This chain uses TRBV27 with TRBJ2-7; the D gene is possibly TRBD1 (5 bases). V lost 5 bases and J lost 5, with 16 bases in between. The CDR3 totals 14 residues. CDR1 is MNHEY and CDR2 is SMNVEV in the germline V gene (reference sequence). The CDR3: CASSRTGHEDEQYF. In DNA form, the CDR3 reads TGTGCCAGCAGTAGAACAGGACATGAGGACGAGCAGTACTTC.

The chain uses TRBV24-1 and TRBJ2-4; TRBD2 agrees at 7 bases. The CDR3 is 15 amino acids. CDR1 and CDR2 (germline): KGHDR, SFDVKD. V trimming: 3 bases; J trimming: 0 bases; junction bases outside the gene matches: 1. The CDR3 nucleotides read TGTGCCACCAGTGATGGGGGGGTAGCCAAAAACATTCAGTACTTC. Amino acids: CATSDGGVAKNIQYF.

This clonotype has more than one count but fewer than ten. This chain joins TRBV7-9 and TRBJ1-5, with 8 bases identical to TRBD1. The germline V gene encodes CDR1 SEHNR and CDR2 FQNEAQ (reference sequence). The CDR3 is 14 amino acids. Trimming cost V 3 bases and J 7 bases; bases outside gene matches: 5. The CDR3 DNA reads TGTGCCAGCAGCTTCACAGGGGGGGAGCAGCCCCAGCATTTT. As protein: CASSFTGGEQPQHF.

Only a few counts were recorded for this clonotype. The J gene is TRBJ1-5, the V gene TRBV9; the D is unclear. The V and J ends lost 1 base and 7 bases respectively, with 9 bases between them. CDR1 and CDR2 (germline): SGDLS, YYNGEE. The CDR3 consists of 13 residues. The CDR3 region has the DNA TGTGCCAGCAGCGTATGGGGTGAACAGCCCCAGCATTTT. Amino acid sequence: CASSVWGEQPQHF.

The table lists this clonotype with a few counts. V is TRBV6-2 or TRBV6-3 and J is TRBJ2-5; 7 bases are a match to TRBD1. J lost 3 bases, V lost 7 bases, and 8 bases had no gene match. The germline gives CDR1 MNHEY, CDR2 SVGEGT. This CDR3 region has 14 residues. As DNA, the CDR3 is TGTGCCAGCACCCCGGCAGGGGGAGAAGAGACCCAGTACTTC. It encodes CASTPAGGEETQYF.

This clonotype was found a few times. The chain has TRBV21-1 and TRBJ1-6. TRBV21-1 is classified as a pseudogene. The CDR3 totals 15 residues. Here the CDR3 DNA reads TGTGCCAGCCCAATCGAGGTACCAGCCAATTCACCCCTCCACTTT. Its translation is CASPIEVPANSPLHF.

The rearrangement uses TRBV2 and TRBJ1-1; TRBD1 matches at 8 bases. The germline V gene has CDR1 SNHLY and CDR2 FYNNEI. This CDR3 spans 14 amino acids. Losses at the gene ends were 6 bases for V and 4 bases for J; bases not matched to a gene: 7. The CDR3 coding sequence is TGTGCCAGCAGATACAGGGGGGTCGGCACTGAAGCTTTCTTT. Amino acids: CASRYRGVGTEAFF. The full variable domain, its missing parts supplied by reference TRBV2 and TRBJ1-1, is EPEVTQTPSHQVTQMGQEVILRCVPISNHLYFYWYRQILGQKVEFLVSFYNNEISEKSEIFDDQFSVERPDGSNFTLKIRSTKLEDSAMYFCASRYRGVGTEAFFGQGTRLTVV.

The chain is built from TRBV6-5 and TRBJ2-1, with D unclear. The V and J ends lost 2 bases and 10 bases respectively, with 15 bases between them. This CDR3 has 14 residues. Germline loops: CDR1 MNHEY, CDR2 SVGAGI. The DNA of the CDR3 is TGTGCCAGCAGTTACGAAGAGCTTCCTCACGAGCAGTTCTTC. It codes for CASSYEELPHEQFF.

This clonotype was counted a few times. The CDR3 loop reads CSAREDNRDTLNYGYTF. Here the CDR3 DNA reads TGCAGTGCTAGGGAAGACAATCGGGACACCCTAAACTATGGCTACACCTTC. The chain combines TRBV20-1 with TRBJ1-2, with D possibly TRBD1 on 6 matching bases. Germline V CDR1 and CDR2: DFQATT, SNEGSKA (reference sequence). The CDR3 loop spans 17 amino acids. V lost 3 bases to trimming and J lost 2 bases, with 22 bases between them.

V is TRBV4-3 and J is TRBJ1-4; D uncertain. Per germline, CDR1 LGHNA and CDR2 YSLEER. V was trimmed by 1 base and J by 3 bases, leaving 9 bases between them. The CDR3 consists of 15 residues. The CDR3 region is CASSQVKSANEKLFF. The CDR3 DNA sequence: TGCGCCAGCAGCCAAGTGAAGTCGGCTAATGAAAAACTGTTTTTT.

The V call is TRBV20-1, the J call TRBJ1-2, with D possibly TRBD1 on 5 matching bases. CDR1 is DFQATT, CDR2 SNEGSKA, per germline (reference sequence). V dropped 0 bases and J dropped 7 bases, with 12 bases sitting between them. The CDR3 sequence is 13 residues long. CDR3: CSARDQAGPGYTF. The CDR3 DNA sequence: TGCAGTGCTAGAGATCAGGCAGGGCCTGGCTACACCTTC.

This clonotype was seen a few times. The DNA of the CDR3 is TGTGCCAGCAGCCAAGAGGGACTAGCGGGAGCCTACGAGCAGTACTTC. Amino acid sequence: CASSQEGLAGAYEQYF. This chain joins TRBV4-2 and TRBJ2-7, with 14 bases identical to TRBD2. The CDR3 has 16 residues. Per germline, CDR1 LGHNA and CDR2 YNFKEQ. Losses at the gene ends were 0 bases for V and 2 bases for J; bases not matched to a gene: 0.

The gene calls are TRBV30 and TRBJ1-3, with D maybe TRBD1 (5 bases). The CDR3 runs to 15 residues. Germline lookup yields CDR1 GTSNPN and CDR2 SVGIG (reference sequence). The ends were cut back, 3 bases at V and 6 bases at J, with 18 bases in the middle. The CDR3, as DNA: TGTGCCTGGAGGGACCTCGGGACGCTAACAAACACCATATATTTT. Residues: CAWRDLGTLTNTIYF.

In this sample, this clonotype turned up a few times. The chain links TRBV24-1 to TRBJ2-3; TRBD2 is a possible D gene (6 bases). This CDR3 is 19 amino acids long. Germline CDR1 KGHDR, CDR2 SFDVKD. The germline V and J ends were trimmed by 1 base and 3 bases, with 22 bases remaining between them. This CDR3 reads CATSDFSRRKASVTDTQYF. The CDR3 region has the DNA TGTGCCACCAGTGATTTTTCACGTCGAAAGGCTAGCGTGACAGATACGCAGTATTTT.

This clonotype showed up just a few times. The CDR3 coding sequence is TGTGCCAGCAGTCCCGGGGGGACTAGCGGGAGGTGGTCCTACAATGAGCAGTTCTTC. This codes for CASSPGGTSGRWSYNEQFF. The chain recombines TRBV12-3 or TRBV12-4 with TRBJ2-1; 15 nucleotides line up with TRBD2. The CDR3 is 19 amino acids. V lost 5 bases, J lost 1 base, and 9 bases stayed unmatched.

This clonotype has only a few counts. J is TRBJ1-2 and V is TRBV12-3 or TRBV12-4, with D uncertain. This CDR3 has 14 residues. V lost 6 bases and J 0 bases, leaving 11 bases between the germline ends. In nucleotides, the CDR3 is TGTGCCAGCAGGGGTCCGGGAACTAACTATGGCTACACCTTC. Residues: CASRGPGTNYGYTF.

This clonotype was found many times. V gene TRBV12-3 or TRBV12-4 combines with J gene TRBJ1-2; tentatively, D is TRBD1 (5 bases). V lost 1 base and J 2 bases, leaving 14 bases between the germline ends. The CDR3 covers 16 residues. For the CDR3, the DNA is TGTGCCAGCAGTTTAGAGGGTCCAGGGAAAAACTATGGCTACACCTTC. Translating gives CASSLEGPGKNYGYTF.

This clonotype was seen only a few times. The V call is TRBV6-2 or TRBV6-3, the J call TRBJ2-2; D is perhaps TRBD1 (6 bases). V shed 1 base and J shed 7 bases, with 16 bases lying between them. This CDR3 has 16 residues. Germline lookup yields CDR1 MNHEY and CDR2 SVGEGT. For the CDR3, the DNA is TGTGCCAGCAGTTACTTCTCCGGGACAAAAGGCGGGGAGCTGTTTTTT. As protein: CASSYFSGTKGGELFF.

This clonotype came up a few times. V is TRBV20-1 and J is TRBJ2-3; D not certain. V lost 3 bases and J lost 1, with 11 bases in between. CDR3 length: 14 residues. Germline CDR1 is DFQATT and CDR2 is SNEGSKA (reference sequence). CDR3 in amino acids: CSARMSEGTDTQYF. In nucleotides, the CDR3 is TGCAGTGCTAGGATGAGTGAGGGCACAGATACGCAGTATTTT.

The table lists this clonotype with a few counts. V is TRBV15 and J is TRBJ2-1; TRBD2 matches 8 bases. Germline CDR1 reads LNHNV; CDR2 reads YYDKDF (reference sequence). V was clipped by 0 bases and J by 10 bases; unmatched bases: 2. CDR3 length equals 13 residues. The CDR3 bases are TGTGCCACCAGCAGAGATAGACTAGCGGAGCAGTTCTTC. It codes for CATSRDRLAEQFF.

The rearrangement uses TRBV7-2 and TRBJ1-5, with a tentative D call TRBD1 (5 bases). Looked up from germline, CDR1 is SGHTA and CDR2 is FQGNSA. The CDR3 totals 16 residues. The V end lost 1 base, the J end lost 3 bases, and 13 bases lay between the germline ends. CDR3 nucleotides: TGTGCCAGCAGCTTAGGACAGAAGTTAAACAATCAGCCCCAGCATTTT. As protein: CASSLGQKLNNQPQHF.

In this sample, this clonotype turned up a few times. The V gene is TRBV28, the J gene TRBJ2-2; weak D call: TRBD2 (5 bases). V lost 1 base, J lost 4 bases, and 13 bases lay in between. CDR1 and CDR2 from the germline V gene are MDHEN and SYDVKM. The CDR3 consists of 16 residues. The CDR3 reads CASSLFDRAGTGELFF. The CDR3 nucleotides are TGTGCCAGCAGTTTATTCGACCGCGCGGGCACCGGGGAGCTGTTTTTT.

This rearrangement joins TRBV12-3 or TRBV12-4 to TRBJ1-6; 10 bases match TRBD1. The CDR3 length is 16 residues. V lost 5 bases to trimming and J lost 10 bases; unmatched junction nucleotides: 11. The chain's CDR3 is CASSAPGQGRDSPLHF. The CDR3 DNA is TGTGCCAGCAGTGCCCCGGGACAGGGGAGAGACTCACCCCTCCACTTT.

The chain is built from TRBV7-3 and TRBJ2-5; TRBD1 agrees at 7 bases. Germline V gene lookup returns CDR1 SGHTA and CDR2 FQGTGA. The CDR3 has 14 residues. Losses at the gene ends were 5 bases for V and 0 bases for J; bases not matched to a gene: 3. CDR3 nucleotide sequence: TGTGCCAGCAGCCTAGGACAGGACCAAGAGACCCAGTACTTC. It encodes CASSLGQDQETQYF.